These 32 T cell receptor beta chains were all obtained from the same sample, sequenced in a study of shared clonotypes between healthy human individuals. Generated by immunoSEQ multiplex PCR, the TCRdb table keeps only in-frame clones and is missing some. The sample has about 820,000 clones, 80% to 95% seen once. CD45RO-negative cells were positively selected for CCR7, leaving out terminally differentiated effector memory CD45RA+ cells. The sequencing sample was made of naive CD8+ T cells sorted from blood. Receptors were obtained from a man aged 25-45 years in good health.

The chain couples TRBV25-1 to TRBJ1-5; D uncertain. V gave up 3 bases and J gave up 2 bases, with 5 bases separating them. In germline, CDR1 is MGHDK, CDR2 SYGVNS. CDR3 length: 13 amino acids. For the CDR3, the DNA is TGTGCCAGCAGTGACAGCGGCAATCAGCCCCAGCATTTT. Translated: CASSDSGNQPQHF.

The rearrangement links TRBV4-1 to TRBJ2-2, with D hard to call. The CDR3 totals 17 residues. Trimming cost V 2 bases and J 4 bases, with 17 bases left between them. Germline CDR1 and CDR2: MGHRA and YSYEKL. The CDR3 bases are TGCGCCAGCAGCCAACCCGACCTTGCGCGTAGCACCGGGGAGCTGTTTTTT. It codes for CASSQPDLARSTGELFF.

CDR3 coding DNA: TGTGCCAGCAGCCACCCCCTCGCGGGGCTGAAAAACATTCAGTACTTC. The encoded protein is CASSHPLAGLKNIQYF. V gene TRBV7-9 combines with J gene TRBJ2-4; TRBD2 is a possible D gene (6 bases). V dropped 5 bases and J dropped 4 bases, with 18 bases sitting between them. The germline CDR1 and CDR2 sequences are SEHNR and FQNEAQ (reference sequence). This CDR3 is 16 amino acids long.

This chain uses TRBV27 with TRBJ1-1, with TRBD1 as a possible D gene (6 bases). Germline CDR1 and CDR2: MNHEY and SMNVEV (reference sequence). The V and J ends lost 4 bases and 0 bases respectively, with 9 bases between them. This CDR3 comprises 14 residues. The CDR3 coding sequence is TGTGCCAGCAGTTCCCAGGGGTTGAACACTGAAGCTTTCTTT. Amino acid sequence: CASSSQGLNTEAFF.

The chain joins TRBV4-2 to TRBJ2-2; tentatively, D is TRBD1 (5 bases). This CDR3 comprises 12 residues. V was trimmed by 5 bases and J by 7 bases, leaving 8 bases between them. Per the germline V gene, CDR1 is LGHNA and CDR2 is YNFKEQ. CDR3 sequence reads: CASSNQGGELFF. DNA for the CDR3: TGTGCCAGCAGCAACCAGGGCGGGGAGCTGTTTTTT.

As concerns this clone: Additional DNA sequences in this sample encode the identical CDR3. The rearrangement links TRBV29-1 to TRBJ2-7, with TRBD1 matching 10 bases. The trim removed 6 bases at V and 4 bases at J, leaving 6 bases unmatched. CDR3 length: 13 residues. Germline-derived CDR1 and CDR2 are SQVTM and ANQGSEA. This CDR3 reads CSVRPGQGYEQYF. The CDR3 DNA sequence: TGCAGCGTCCGTCCGGGACAGGGGTACGAGCAGTACTTC.

This chain joins TRBV7-3 and TRBJ2-2; 8 bases map to TRBD1. Trimming took 4 bases from V and 0 from J; bases not matched to a gene: 4. The CDR3 has 16 residues. CDR1 is SGHTA and CDR2 is FQGTGA in the germline V gene. CDR3 region: CASSSATGANTGELFF. CDR3 DNA: TGTGCCAGCAGCTCCGCGACAGGGGCGAACACCGGGGAGCTGTTTTTT.

The CDR3 sequence: CASSQDRDKGYGYTF. The CDR3 DNA is TGTGCCAGCAGTCAGGACAGGGATAAGGGCTATGGCTACACCTTC. The chain combines TRBV7-9 with TRBJ1-2; 8 bases fit TRBD1. J lost 4 bases, V lost 6 bases, and 10 bases had no gene match. Germline assignment: CDR1 SEHNR and CDR2 FQNEAQ (reference sequence). The CDR3 is 15 residues long.

This chain uses TRBV7-9 with TRBJ2-3, with D uncertain. Germline assignment: CDR1 SEHNR and CDR2 FQNEAQ (reference sequence). The CDR3 extends over 12 amino acids. V lost 5 bases, J lost 5 bases, and 8 bases lay in between. CDR3 in DNA: TGTGCCAGCAGCCCAGCTGGAGATACGCAGTATTTT. Amino acid sequence: CASSPAGDTQYF.

This clone was counted once. The chain has TRBV18 and TRBJ1-1; D call uncertain. The length of the CDR3 is 14 residues. CDR1 is KGHSH, CDR2 LQKENI, per germline. V lost 6 bases and J 1 base, leaving 12 bases between the germline ends. CDR3 in amino acids: CASSRTTANTEAFF. In DNA, the CDR3 is TGTGCCAGCTCGCGTACTACAGCGAACACTGAAGCTTTCTTT.

The rearrangement links TRBV28 to TRBJ2-2, with D perhaps matching TRBD2 (6 bases). The CDR3 is 15 amino acids. The V end was cut by 6 bases, the J end by 2 bases, with 13 bases between. Per the germline V gene, CDR1 is MDHEN and CDR2 is SYDVKM. The CDR3 DNA is TGTGCCAGCAGGAGTAGCGGAGGAAACACCGGGGAGCTGTTTTTT. Its protein product is CASRSSGGNTGELFF.

CDR3: CASSRTRDGHNQPQHF. CDR3 in DNA: TGTGCCAGCAGCAGAACTCGGGACGGACATAATCAGCCCCAGCATTTT. The rearrangement links TRBV7-9 to TRBJ1-5, with D possibly matching TRBD1 (5 bases). The CDR3 is made up of 16 amino acids. V lost 5 bases and J lost 4, with 18 bases in between. Germline CDR1 SEHNR, CDR2 FQNEAQ (reference sequence).

This chain links TRBV29-1 with TRBJ2-2, with TRBD2 as a possible D gene (5 bases). The V end lost 6 bases, the J end lost 0 bases, and 8 bases lay between the germline ends. This CDR3 has 13 residues. CDR1 and CDR2 from the germline V gene are SQVTM and ANQGSEA. The CDR3 here is CSVEAPNTGELFF. CDR3 nucleotides: TGCAGCGTGGAGGCACCGAACACCGGGGAGCTGTTTTTT.

The CDR3, as DNA: TGCGCCAGCAGCTTGTATGGGACTAGCGGGAGCTCCTACAATGAGCAGTTCTTC. Protein product: CASSLYGTSGSSYNEQFF. V is TRBV5-1 and J is TRBJ2-1; 14 bases align to TRBD2. The CDR3 consists of 18 residues. Trimming removed 1 base from V and 0 bases from J; junction bases left unmatched: 3. Germline V gives CDR1 SGHRS, CDR2 YFSETQ.

The genes are TRBV7-9 and TRBJ1-1; D is ambiguous. Germline loops: CDR1 SEHNR, CDR2 FQNEAQ (reference sequence). This CDR3 has 13 residues. V was cut by 4 bases and J by 0 bases, with 6 bases left in between. The CDR3 coding sequence is TGTGCCAGCAGCTCTTCAGTGAACACTGAAGCTTTCTTT. Its translation is CASSSSVNTEAFF.

The genes are TRBV19 and TRBJ1-5; D is ambiguous. Per the germline V gene, CDR1 is LNHDA and CDR2 is SQIVND (reference sequence). The CDR3 covers 14 residues. V was clipped by 4 bases and J by 2 bases, with 9 bases between them. DNA of the CDR3: TGTGCCAGTAGTACAGGAAGGGGCAATCAGCCCCAGCATTTT. Translation gives CASSTGRGNQPQHF.

The rearrangement joins TRBV27 to TRBJ2-5; TRBD1 is a possible D gene (6 bases). The CDR3 has 15 amino acids. CDR1 MNHEY and CDR2 SMNVEV come from the germline V gene (reference sequence). V gave up 5 bases and J gave up 0 bases, with 13 bases separating them. The CDR3 reads CASSPRQEYQETQYF. The CDR3 coding sequence is TGTGCCAGCAGTCCAAGACAGGAGTACCAAGAGACCCAGTACTTC.

The V and J genes are TRBV7-9 and TRBJ2-1, with D uncertain. The CDR3 covers 15 residues. V was shortened by 1 base and J by 6 bases, with 13 bases between the two germline ends. The V gene's germline CDR1 is SEHNR and CDR2 FQNEAQ (reference sequence). The chain's CDR3 is CASSLDFRTLNEQFF. Written as DNA, the CDR3 is TGTGCCAGCAGCTTAGATTTTCGGACCCTCAATGAGCAGTTCTTC.

J is TRBJ2-7 and V is TRBV28, with D hard to call. The germline V gene encodes CDR1 MDHEN and CDR2 SYDVKM. The CDR3 spans 15 residues. V gave up 4 bases and J gave up 3 bases, with 16 bases separating them. In DNA, the CDR3 is TGTGCCAGCAGTTCTCCCCTGCCGAGAGGCTACGAGCAGTACTTC. Its protein product is CASSSPLPRGYEQYF.

The DNA of the CDR3 is TGTGCCAGCAGTTTACTAGCGGATGAGCAGTTCTTC. Protein sequence: CASSLLADEQFF. The gene calls are TRBV27 and TRBJ2-1, with 7 nucleotides matching TRBD2. CDR1 MNHEY and CDR2 SMNVEV come from the germline V gene (reference sequence). This CDR3 contains 12 residues. Losses at the gene ends were 2 bases for V and 8 bases for J; bases not matched to a gene: 0.

V usage is TRBV5-1 and J usage is TRBJ2-7, with TRBD2 matching over 7 bases. CDR1 and CDR2 (germline): SGHRS, YFSETQ. The V segment lost 2 bases and the J segment 5 bases; nucleotides outside the gene matches: 10. The CDR3 covers 15 residues. As DNA, the CDR3 is TGCGCCAGCAGCTTTGGCGGGAGTAGTAGTCACGAGCAGTACTTC. This encodes CASSFGGSSSHEQYF.

This clone has just one count. The chain carries TRBV7-9 and TRBJ2-7, with a weak D call TRBD1 (5 bases). The CDR3 consists of 16 residues. Germline CDR1 SEHNR, CDR2 FQNEAQ (reference sequence). Trimming took off 5 bases at V and 0 bases at J, with 17 bases between the two ends. For the CDR3, the DNA is TGTGCCAGCAGCGTTACAACAGGACCGAGCTCCTACGAGCAGTACTTC. It codes for CASSVTTGPSSYEQYF.

The J gene is TRBJ2-1, the V gene TRBV30; D is uncertain. CDR1 is GTSNPN, CDR2 SVGIG, per germline (reference sequence). The CDR3 has 12 residues. The V end lost 0 bases, the J end lost 10 bases, and 10 bases lay between the germline ends. The CDR3 protein is CAWSVGYGEQFF. CDR3 coding DNA: TGTGCCTGGAGTGTGGGTTATGGGGAGCAGTTCTTC.

This clone was detected a few times. V usage is TRBV27 and J usage is TRBJ1-5, with 10 nucleotides matching TRBD1. CDR3 length: 14 amino acids. Germline V gene data show CDR1 as MNHEY and CDR2 as SMNVEV (reference sequence). The V and J ends lost 6 bases and 7 bases, in that order; junction bases with no gene match: 6. This CDR3 is CASRRQGALQPQHF. DNA for the CDR3: TGTGCCAGCAGAAGACAGGGGGCTTTACAGCCCCAGCATTTT.

The rearrangement joins TRBV5-5 to TRBJ2-1; D is unclear. V shed 4 bases and J shed 4 bases, with 9 bases lying between them. The CDR3 has 13 amino acids. CDR1 and CDR2 (germline): SGHKS, YYEKEE (reference sequence). The CDR3 loop is CASSGTSYNEQFF. CDR3 sequence (DNA): TGTGCCAGCAGCGGCACATCTTACAATGAGCAGTTCTTC. Looking up the rest from reference TRBV5-5 and TRBJ2-1 gives the full variable domain: DAGVTQSPTHLIKTRGQQVTLRCSPISGHKSVSWYQQVLGQGPQFIFQYYEKEERGRGNFPDRFSARQFPNYSSELNVNALLLGDSALYLCASSGTSYNEQFFGPGTRLTVL.

The chain couples TRBV5-5 to TRBJ2-7, with 8 nucleotides matching TRBD1. Germline CDR1 is SGHKS and CDR2 is YYEKEE (reference sequence). CDR3 length: 14 amino acids. V lost 1 base to trimming and J lost 6 bases; unmatched junction nucleotides: 6. The CDR3 nucleotides read TGTGCCAGCAGCTTGCCGACAGGGGACGGCGAGCAGTACTTC. Amino acids: CASSLPTGDGEQYF.

The chain carries TRBV7-9 and TRBJ2-5; D is perhaps TRBD2 (5 bases). Trimming removed 2 bases at V and 7 bases at J, with 14 bases between. The CDR3 length is 14 residues. CDR1 is SEHNR, CDR2 FQNEAQ, per germline (reference sequence). The CDR3 spells CASSLKEAWGTQYF. The CDR3 DNA is TGTGCCAGCAGCTTAAAGGAGGCGTGGGGGACCCAGTACTTC. The full variable domain, completed using reference TRBV7-9 and TRBJ2-5, is DTGVSQNPRHKITKRGQNVTFRCDPISEHNRLYWYRQTLGQGPEFLTYFQNEAQLEKSRLLSDRFSAERPKGSFSTLEIQRTEQGDSAMYLCASSLKEAWGTQYFGPGTRLLVL.

This clone was detected only once. The V gene is TRBV4-1, the J gene TRBJ2-1; 9 nucleotides line up with TRBD2. Germline CDR1 and CDR2: MGHRA and YSYEKL. The V gene end was trimmed by 0 bases and the J gene end by 4 bases; junction bases not matched to a gene: 4. This CDR3 has 16 residues. CDR3 residues: CASSQDWSGRYNEQFF. In DNA form, the CDR3 reads TGCGCCAGCAGCCAAGATTGGAGCGGGAGGTACAATGAGCAGTTCTTC.

The rearrangement joins TRBV18 to TRBJ2-7; D ambiguous. The CDR3 totals 14 residues. The germline gives CDR1 KGHSH, CDR2 LQKENI. V gave up 0 bases and J gave up 2 bases, with 8 bases separating them. The CDR3 loop reads CASSPPLTPYEQYF. The CDR3 bases are TGTGCCAGCTCACCACCTTTGACGCCCTACGAGCAGTACTTC. The whole variable domain, filled in from reference TRBV18 and TRBJ2-7, reads NAGVMQNPRHLVRRRGQEARLRCSPMKGHSHVYWYRQLPEEGLKFMVYLQKENIIDESGMPKERFSAEFPKEGPSILRIQQVVRGDSAAYFCASSPPLTPYEQYFGPGTRLTVT.

Only one count was recorded for this clone. The chain carries TRBV28 and TRBJ1-5; D is uncertain. The V end was cut by 5 bases, the J end by 0 bases, with 20 bases between. The germline gives CDR1 MDHEN, CDR2 SYDVKM. This CDR3 spans 18 amino acids. CDR3: CASSPDEAQKYSNQPQHF. CDR3 bases: TGTGCCAGCAGTCCAGACGAAGCTCAGAAATATAGCAATCAGCCCCAGCATTTT. Complete variable domain (other parts from reference TRBV28 and TRBJ1-5): DVKVTQSSRYLVKRTGEKVFLECVQDMDHENMFWYRQDPGLGLRLIYFSYDVKMKEKGDIPEGYSVSREKKERFSLILESASTNQTSMYLCASSPDEAQKYSNQPQHFGDGTRLSIL.

This chain connects TRBV27 to TRBJ2-7, with D possibly matching TRBD2 (6 bases). The CDR3 runs to 15 residues. With 5 bases removed from V and 4 bases from J, the gap between germline ends came to 18 bases. CDR1 and CDR2 from the germline V gene are MNHEY and SMNVEV (reference sequence). CDR3 in DNA: TGTGCCAGCAGTCCTACGGGACTCGACTTGTACGAGCAGTACTTC. Translated: CASSPTGLDLYEQYF.

This chain uses TRBV6-5 with TRBJ2-1; D might be TRBD2 (6 bases). V lost 6 bases, J lost 9 bases, and 12 bases lay in between. The CDR3 runs to 12 residues. Looked up from germline, CDR1 is MNHEY and CDR2 is SVGAGI. The CDR3 nucleotides read TGTGCCAGCAGCCTGGGAGGAGGTGAGCAGTTCTTC. Its translation: CASSLGGGEQFF.